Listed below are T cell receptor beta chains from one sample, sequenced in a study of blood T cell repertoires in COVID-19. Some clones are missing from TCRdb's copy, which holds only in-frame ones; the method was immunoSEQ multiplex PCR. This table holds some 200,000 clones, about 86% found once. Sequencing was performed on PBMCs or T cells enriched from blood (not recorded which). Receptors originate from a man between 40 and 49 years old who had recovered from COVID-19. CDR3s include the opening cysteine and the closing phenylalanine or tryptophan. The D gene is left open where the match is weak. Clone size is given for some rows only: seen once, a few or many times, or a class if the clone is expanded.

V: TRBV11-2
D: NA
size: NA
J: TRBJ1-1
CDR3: CASSTFTGTHGAFF
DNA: TGTGCCAGCAGCACGTTCACAGGCACCCATGGGGCTTTCTTT

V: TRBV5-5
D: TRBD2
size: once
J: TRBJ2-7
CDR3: CASSLARGVSYEQYF
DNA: TGTGCCAGCAGCTTGGCTCGGGGGGTATCCTACGAGCAGTACTTC

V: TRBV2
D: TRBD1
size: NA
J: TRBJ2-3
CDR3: CASRSDRADTQYF
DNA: TGTGCCAGCAGGTCCGACAGGGCAGATACGCAGTATTTT

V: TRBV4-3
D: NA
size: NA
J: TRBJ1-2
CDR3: CASSQDLSGYSYYGYTF
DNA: TGCGCCAGCAGCCAAGATCTGTCGGGGTACTCTTACTATGGCTACACCTTC

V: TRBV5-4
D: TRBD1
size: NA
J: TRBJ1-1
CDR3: CASSLAQGAVSAEAFF
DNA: TGTGCCAGCAGCTTGGCTCAGGGGGCGGTTTCGGCTGAAGCTTTCTTT

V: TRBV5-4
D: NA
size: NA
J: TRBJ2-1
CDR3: CASSQTANSYNEQFF
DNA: TGTGCCAGCAGCCAAACAGCTAACTCCTACAATGAGCAGTTCTTC

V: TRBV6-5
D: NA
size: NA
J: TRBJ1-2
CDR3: CASRKGRYHGYTF
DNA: TGTGCCAGCAGAAAGGGGAGGTACCATGGCTACACCTTC

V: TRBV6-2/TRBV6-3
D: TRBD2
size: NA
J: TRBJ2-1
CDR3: CASSPEPGGNYNEQFF
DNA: TGTGCCAGCAGCCCGGAACCGGGGGGTAACTACAATGAGCAGTTCTTC

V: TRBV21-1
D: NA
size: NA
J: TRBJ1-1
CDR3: CASSLHRGTEAFF
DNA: TGTGCCAGCAGCCTCCATAGGGGAACTGAAGCTTTCTTT

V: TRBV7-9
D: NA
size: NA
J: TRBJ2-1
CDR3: CASSPSGSTNEQFF
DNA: TGTGCCAGCAGCCCCTCGGGGAGTACCAATGAGCAGTTCTTC

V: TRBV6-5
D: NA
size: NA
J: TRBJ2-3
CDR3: CASSYSQTSTDTQYF
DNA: TGTGCCAGCAGTTACTCTCAGACAAGCACAGATACGCAGTATTTT

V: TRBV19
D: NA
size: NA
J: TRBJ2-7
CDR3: CASSPPASYEQYF
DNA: TGTGCCAGTAGTCCTCCAGCGTCATACGAGCAGTACTTC

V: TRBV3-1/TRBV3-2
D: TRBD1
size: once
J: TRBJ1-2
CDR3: CASSQRTLLGQVWAYGYTF
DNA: TGTGCCAGCAGCCAAAGGACACTCCTGGGACAGGTGTGGGCATATGGCTACACCTTC